This T cell receptor (beta chain) was sequenced during a study of radiation and T cells in renal cell carcinoma. Study context: Nephrectomy followed 15 Gy stereotactic body radiation by 4 weeks. Broader study findings: Pretreatment tumor biopsies were lacking, so baseline clonotypes are unknown.

Sample time point: blood 2 weeks post-SBRT. As for treatment: 15 Gy SBRT to primary tumor, nephrectomy 4 weeks later. Radiation-treated patients gave blood at baseline, week 2 and week 4. Turning to this clone: The antigen is undetermined.

Profiled with immunoSEQ multiplex PCR; TCRdb holds only in-frame clones, not every one. The profile covers tens of thousands of clones, with around three quarters appearing a single time and over 6% taken by the ten largest. The input for sequencing was blood, taken from a patient whose treatment included radiotherapy and nephrectomy. The clonotype originates from a man aged 55 to 70 with renal cell carcinoma.

CDR3 in amino acids: CASSRGGKLFF. As DNA, the CDR3 is TGTGCCAGTAGTCGGGGAGGAAAACTGTTTTTT. The gene calls are TRBV19 and TRBJ1-4; D not resolved. Germline V gene lookup returns CDR1 LNHDA and CDR2 SQIVND (reference sequence). This CDR3 is 11 amino acids long. V was shortened by 5 bases and J by 10 bases, with 8 bases between the two germline ends.